This T cell receptor beta chain emerged from a study of beta chain features in type 1 diabetes. Study-wide findings and caveats: Relative to healthy donors, patients appeared to have naive, central memory and Treg TCRB repertoires that were more similar. A potential influence of HLA type upon TCRB rearrangement remained unresolved herein. The cDNA sequencing approach could over-represent high-TCR-expressing cells.

What was sequenced were expressed TCRB transcripts, since all of the isolated RNA had been reverse transcribed. Using immunoSEQ multiplex PCR, the repertoire was profiled, and TCRdb retains in-frame clones only, with some absent. The profile shows roughly 610,000 clones, around 15% of them singletons. To note about this clone: The antigen remains undetermined.

The germline V gene encodes CDR1 SGHRS and CDR2 YFSETQ. After removal of 2 bases from V and 5 bases from J, the junction contained 7 bases not matched to a gene. The CDR3 contains 14 residues. The J gene is TRBJ2-7, the V gene TRBV5-1; 7 bases are a match to TRBD2. This clonotype originated in a man aged 18 to 35 in good health. Sequencing was carried out using naive CD4+ T cells from blood. The CDR3, as DNA: TGCGCCAGCAGCTTCGAACTAGCGAAGGACGAGCAGTACTTC. This sequence encodes CASSFELAKDEQYF.